The present entry profiles one TCR beta chain with its context. The record originates from a study of shared clonotypes between healthy human individuals. Subsets obtained from CD4+ cells comprised CD45RA+ naive and CD45RA-negative memory cells. Libraries were prepared by immunoSEQ multiplex PCR; TCRdb keeps only in-frame clonotypes and omits some of them. The sample holds 2 million to 2.5 million clones, just under 95% seen once. V was pared by 7 bases and J by 4 bases, with 14 bases between. CDR3 length: 13 residues. The germline CDR1 and CDR2 sequences are SNHLY and FYNNEI. This receptor was obtained from a man aged 18 to 29 in good health. Some clones in this sample may be carry-over from other donors' samples. The gene calls are TRBV2 and TRBJ2-7; D uncertain. Specimen: naive CD4+ T cells from PBMCs. Indicated subset: CD45RA+ positively selected. CDR3 nucleotide sequence: TGTGCCAGCACCCTCAGGTCAGGATACGAGCAGTACTTC. It yields the protein CASTLRSGYEQYF.